Presented here are 15 T cell receptor beta chains from one specimen sequenced in a study of blood T cell repertoires in COVID-19. The repertoire was sequenced with immunoSEQ multiplex PCR; TCRdb's copy has only in-frame clones and lacks some. This table holds some 40,000 clones, roughly 80% found once. The sequenced sample was peripheral blood. The receptors derive from a man in his 70s with acute or convalescent COVID-19.

The gene calls are TRBV24-1 and TRBJ2-1, with 8 nucleotides matching TRBD2. Unmatched junction bases numbered 12, after V lost 3 bases and J lost 6 bases. Per germline, CDR1 KGHDR and CDR2 SFDVKD. There are 17 residues in the CDR3. The CDR3 DNA reads TGTGCCACCAGTGATCCGGCAGAGGCGGGGGGTATCAATGAGCAGTTCTTC. Residues: CATSDPAEAGGINEQFF.

The chain joins TRBV3-1 (or the pseudogene TRBV3-2) to TRBJ2-7, with 7 bases aligning to TRBD2. The germline gives CDR1 LGHDT, CDR2 YNNKEL (reference sequence). V dropped 4 bases and J dropped 4; count of bases not matched to a gene: 7. CDR3 size: 14 residues. In nucleotides, the CDR3 is TGTGCCAGCAGCCCCTGGACTAGTGATTACGAGCAGTACTTC. It translates to CASSPWTSDYEQYF.

V gene TRBV3-1 (or the pseudogene TRBV3-2) combines with J gene TRBJ1-5, with TRBD1 matching over 7 bases. This CDR3 region has 15 residues. Germline V gives CDR1 LGHDT, CDR2 YNNKEL (reference sequence). With 1 base clipped from V and 2 bases from J, the junction kept 2 bases outside the gene matches. This CDR3 is CASSQGGTGNQPQHF. In nucleotides, the CDR3 is TGTGCCAGCAGCCAAGGCGGGACAGGCAATCAGCCCCAGCATTTT.

The J gene is TRBJ2-5, the V gene TRBV7-2, with TRBD2 matching 12 bases. This CDR3 comprises 15 residues. Germline loops: CDR1 SGHTA, CDR2 FQGNSA. The J segment lost 1 base and the V segment lost 6 bases, leaving 3 bases of the junction unmatched. The CDR3 nucleotides read TGTGCCAGCAGACTAGCGGGGGGTTTCCAAGAGACCCAGTACTTC. Translation gives CASRLAGGFQETQYF.

V is TRBV2 and J is TRBJ1-1, with D possibly matching TRBD1 (5 bases). Trimming left V 6 bases short and J 7 bases short, with 15 bases between. This CDR3 is built from 13 residues. Germline values: CDR1 SNHLY, CDR2 FYNNEI. The chain's CDR3 is CASSWGRVDEAFF. CDR3 sequence (DNA): TGTGCCAGCAGCTGGGGGAGGGTGGATGAAGCTTTCTTT.

The V call is TRBV13, the J call TRBJ2-7, with D possibly matching TRBD1 (5 bases). There are 15 residues in the CDR3. The V and J ends lost 4 bases and 1 base respectively, with 14 bases between them. CDR1 PRHDT and CDR2 FYEKMQ come from the germline V gene (reference sequence). The CDR3 coding sequence is TGTGCCAGCAGCTCAGGCAGGGAAATATCCTACGAGCAGTACTTC. Translated: CASSSGREISYEQYF.

The chain is built from TRBV9 and TRBJ1-6, with TRBD1 identical over 9 bases. CDR3 length: 17 amino acids. V lost 4 bases, J lost 0 bases, and 5 bases stayed unmatched. Germline assignment: CDR1 SGDLS and CDR2 YYNGEE. The CDR3 sequence: CASSPGQGSSYNSPLHF. Here the CDR3 DNA reads TGTGCCAGCAGCCCTGGACAGGGGAGCTCCTATAATTCACCCCTCCACTTT.

This chain connects TRBV6-2 or TRBV6-3 to TRBJ1-1; 7 positions agree with TRBD1. V lost 2 bases to trimming and J lost 6 bases; unmatched junction nucleotides: 6. This CDR3 contains 14 residues. Germline V gives CDR1 MNHEY, CDR2 SVGEGT. CDR3 protein: CASSYRQGISEAFF. As DNA, the CDR3 is TGTGCCAGCAGTTACCGACAGGGCATATCTGAAGCTTTCTTT.

This clone has a handful of counts. J is TRBJ1-2 and V is TRBV29-1, with TRBD1 matching 7 bases. Looked up from germline, CDR1 is SQVTM and CDR2 is ANQGSEA. The length of the CDR3 is 17 residues. V was clipped by 5 bases and J by 5 bases; unmatched bases: 20. The CDR3 coding sequence is TGCAGCGTTAAAATCTTGGGGACAGCACGAGGGAATTATGGCTACACCTTC. It specifies CSVKILGTARGNYGYTF.

This sequence joins TRBV2 and TRBJ2-5; possible D gene TRBD2, 6 bases. The CDR3 loop spans 14 amino acids. V shed 6 bases and J shed 3 bases, with 14 bases lying between them. Germline-derived CDR1 and CDR2 are SNHLY and FYNNEI. The CDR3 loop is CASRVGGVKETQYF. For the CDR3, the DNA is TGTGCCAGCAGAGTTGGCGGGGTGAAAGAGACCCAGTACTTC.

The gene calls are TRBV6-5 and TRBJ1-2, with D possibly TRBD1 on 5 matching bases. Between the trimmed V and J ends, which lost 2 bases and 1 base, there was a span of 8 bases. This CDR3 contains 14 residues. Germline CDR1 and CDR2: MNHEY and SVGAGI. The CDR3 loop reads CASSYGQGNYGYTF. The CDR3 DNA reads TGTGCCAGCAGTTACGGGCAGGGTAACTATGGCTACACCTTC.

The rearrangement joins TRBV6-4 to TRBJ1-3; no clear D. The CDR3 runs 18 residues. V dropped 2 bases and J dropped 0 bases, with 17 bases sitting between them. Germline V gene data show CDR1 as MRHNA and CDR2 as SNTAGT. The CDR3 nucleotides are TGTGCCAGCAGTGACGTAGGTGAGGGAACCCCCTCTGGAAACACCATATATTTT. Its protein product is CASSDVGEGTPSGNTIYF.

The genes are TRBV7-2 and TRBJ2-5, with D perhaps matching TRBD1 (6 bases). The CDR3 totals 16 residues. Trimming left V 0 bases short and J 2 bases short, with 13 bases between. Germline lookup yields CDR1 SGHTA and CDR2 FQGNSA. CDR3 residues: CASSLAKTGVQETQYF. The CDR3 DNA reads as TGTGCCAGCAGCTTAGCGAAGACAGGAGTACAAGAGACCCAGTACTTC.

The genes are TRBV5-8 and TRBJ2-2; 10 positions match TRBD1. V was pared by 4 bases and J by 9 bases, with 15 bases of the junction left unmatched. CDR3 size: 17 residues. In germline, CDR1 is SGHTS, CDR2 YDEGEE. CDR3 in amino acids: CASSLYPGTGVIRELFF. DNA for the CDR3: TGTGCCAGCAGCCTCTACCCCGGGACAGGGGTTATCCGGGAGCTGTTTTTT.

The rearrangement links TRBV27 to TRBJ1-1, with 9 bases matching TRBD1. This CDR3 comprises 17 residues. After removal of 6 bases from V and 3 bases from J, the junction contained 14 bases not matched to a gene. CDR1 is MNHEY and CDR2 is SMNVEV in the germline V gene (reference sequence). CDR3 protein: CASRLTGTGLLDTEAFF. Here the CDR3 DNA reads TGTGCCAGCAGACTCACCGGGACAGGGCTCCTGGACACTGAAGCTTTCTTT.